Here is one T cell receptor beta chain with its context. The table lists this clone with a few counts. The clone's antigen remains unknown. No base-level quality is on record; no much larger clone is a single base apart. The data originate from a study of STAT3 mutations in large granular lymphocyte leukemia (dated by TCRdb to about 2019). The study in broad terms: In roughly half of the longitudinally sequenced T-LGLL patients, canonical activating STAT3 mutations were detected. More than half of T-LGLL patients received one or more immunosuppressive therapy regimens, with hematologic response in around 43% of those treated. Patients with T-cell large granular lymphocyte leukemia underwent serial deep sequencing of TCRbeta CDR3 and STAT3 to reconstruct clonal hierarchy and dynamics. From an initial cohort of about 220 LGL patients, approximately 18 representative T-LGLL cases were selected for longitudinal TCRbeta and STAT3 sequencing. As controls, the study also included longitudinal sequencing of a couple of patients with natural killer LGL leukemia. For each patient, sequencing was performed at an average of roughly 4 time points, with a range of 2 to 8 samplings. Broader findings and caveats from the paper: Because no samples were available when a clone first appeared, clonal expansion had to be inferred from samplings taken at other points. Variable intervals between samplings and differing treatment regimens complicated linking therapy response to changes in TCR clonal burden. All T-LGLL patients had at least one immunodominant TCRbeta clonotype, and roughly half had multiple immunodominant subclonotypes. Persisting codominant clonotypes in some patients meant a small but highly pathogenic clone may have been missed. TCR clonotype switching after therapy was observed in about 35% of the 18 patients, and all newly emerging clones were found to be STAT3 wild type. The burden of the dominant TCR clone was higher than the STAT3 mutant burden in several patients, which suggests that the STAT3 mutation arose secondarily inside a clone that had already expanded.

CDR1 is given as MNHEY and CDR2 as SMNVEV, both from the germline V gene (reference sequence). V lost 3 bases and J lost 4 bases; the stretch between them is 12 bases long. Counted from cysteine to phenylalanine, this CDR3 has 14 amino acids. Only the CDR3 portion is preserved as DNA: 42 bases, with reading frame beginning at the first base. DNA was extracted from blood mononuclear cells, and the same DNA was used for both TCR and STAT3 sequencing. TCRbeta libraries were sequenced on an Illumina MiSeq, and an average of roughly 41,000 productive templates per sample was obtained. Multiplex PCR amplification was used to generate TCRbeta CDR3 libraries with the immunoSEQ assay. The authors processed their data as follows. Repertoire diversity was calculated as previously defined, and values close to 0 indicated extremely monoclonal samples. TCRdb took over this immuneACCESS table, retaining in-frame rearrangements with V and J assigned. Such tables are incomplete; in checked studies, under half of the missing clones stem from an unresolved V gene, and the remainder is unexplained. For V, J and clone size, that table is used; D and trimming come from the DNA. The sample yields tens of thousands of clones; roughly 81% were counted once. The top ten clones comprise around 0.43% of the sample.

Sequencing was carried out using PBMCs. The sequence derives from a human donor with T large granular lymphocyte leukemia. Some clones in this sample may be carry-over from other donors' samples. The rearranged chain carries TRBV27 and TRBJ1-2; the D gene cannot be named for sure. The nucleotide sequence reads as follows: TGTGCCAGCAGTTTTCGATCGGGCCTCTATGGCTACACCTTC. This gives the protein CASSFRSGLYGYTF.